These 3 T cell receptor beta chains came from one sample sequenced in a study of T cells in Graves' hyperthyroidism and ophthalmopathy (dated by TCRdb to the late 2010s). The protocol used for the library was multiplex PCR. Reads for this sample came from an Illumina HiSeq 2000. Amplification of TCR beta CDR3 regions was carried out from RNA transcripts. The first round of RT-PCR for the TCR CDR3 was performed with the HTBI primer set and the Qiagen OneStep RT-PCR kit. TCRdb redid the processing of the public reads, applying fastp at Q25 and MiXCR, and retained in-frame beta chains. Rows with a matching CDR3 protein are joined into one entry that keeps the most common DNA and genes. For this sample there are fewer than 600,000 distinct CDR3 sequences; about 15% appear just once. Jointly, the top ten make up roughly 13% of the sample. The sequenced sample consisted of blood. Every receptor here comes from a woman in her 40s with Graves' hyperthyroidism.

The rearrangement joins TRBV4-1 to TRBJ2-3; the match to TRBD2 covers 11 bases. The V and J ends lost 4 bases and 2 bases, in that order; junction bases with no gene match: 8. This CDR3 spans 17 amino acids. CDR1 and CDR2 (germline): MGHRA, YSYEKL. CDR3 nucleotide sequence: TGCGCCAGCAGCCGCAAAGTAGCGGGAGGGCACACAGATACGCAGTATTTT. It translates to CASSRKVAGGHTDTQYF.

In its sample, this clonotype was seen many times. The chain carries TRBV11-2 and TRBJ2-3; perhaps D is TRBD1 or TRBD2 (5 bases each). Germline V gives CDR1 SGHAT, CDR2 FQNNGV. V lost 0 bases and J lost 1, with 14 bases in between. The CDR3 is 17 residues long. The CDR3 protein is CASSLDSEGLGTDTQYF. In nucleotides, the CDR3 is TGTGCCAGCAGCTTAGATTCAGAGGGGCTGGGCACAGATACGCAGTATTTT.

The chain couples TRBV20-1 to TRBJ1-4, with D unclear. V lost 1 base and J 4 bases, leaving 13 bases between the germline ends. CDR3 size: 15 residues. Germline CDR1 is DFQATT and CDR2 is SNEGSKA (reference sequence). Here the CDR3 reads CSARASTDFNEKLFF. CDR3 sequence (DNA): TGCAGTGCTAGAGCCTCGACGGACTTTAATGAAAAACTGTTTTTT.